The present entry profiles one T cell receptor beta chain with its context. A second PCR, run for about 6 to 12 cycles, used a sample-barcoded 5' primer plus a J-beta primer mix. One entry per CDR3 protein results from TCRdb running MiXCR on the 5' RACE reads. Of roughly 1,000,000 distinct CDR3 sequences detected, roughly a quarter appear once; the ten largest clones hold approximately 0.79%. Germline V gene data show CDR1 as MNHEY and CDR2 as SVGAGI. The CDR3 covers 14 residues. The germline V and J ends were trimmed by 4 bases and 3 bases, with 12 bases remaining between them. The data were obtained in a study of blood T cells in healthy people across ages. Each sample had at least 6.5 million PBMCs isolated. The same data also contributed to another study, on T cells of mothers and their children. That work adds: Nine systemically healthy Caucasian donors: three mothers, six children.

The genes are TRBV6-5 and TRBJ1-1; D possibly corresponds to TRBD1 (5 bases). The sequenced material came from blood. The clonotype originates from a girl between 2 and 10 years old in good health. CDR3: CASSFSTGDTEAFF. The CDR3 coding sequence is TGTGCCAGCAGTTTCTCAACAGGTGACACTGAAGCTTTCTTT.